This entry lists 30 T cell receptor beta chains sequenced from one sample in a study of pediatric ulcerative colitis. Produced via immunoSEQ multiplex PCR; TCRdb's table is partial and in-frame only. The table has approximately 60,000 clones, less than 90% seen once; the top ten hold approximately 3.7%. Sequencing was done on a sample of blood. The receptors come from a boy aged 10-17 years with severe ulcerative colitis.

This chain uses TRBV5-6 with TRBJ2-5; 8 nucleotides match TRBD1. The junction had 7 bases not matched to a gene; V was cut back by 5 bases and J by 4 bases. CDR3 length equals 14 residues. Germline values: CDR1 SGHDT, CDR2 YYEEEE. This CDR3 is CASSDGTGRETQYF. The DNA of the CDR3 is TGTGCCAGCAGTGACGGGACAGGTAGAGAGACCCAGTACTTC.

In its sample, this clone was seen a few times. V usage is TRBV19 and J usage is TRBJ1-5; TRBD1 matches at 12 bases. Germline trimming cut 1 base from V and 4 bases from J; bases unmatched to any gene: 2. Germline assignment: CDR1 LNHDA and CDR2 SQIVND (reference sequence). The CDR3 is 16 residues long. The DNA of the CDR3 is TGTGCCAGTAGTATAGCGGGACAGGGGGCGAATCAGCCCCAGCATTTT. Translating gives CASSIAGQGANQPQHF. Based on the CDR3 plus reference TRBV19 and TRBJ1-5, the full variable domain is DGGITQSPKYLFRKEGQNVTLSCEQNLNHDAMYWYRQDPGQGLRLIYYSQIVNDFQKGDIAEGYSVSREKKESFPLTVTSAQKNPTAFYLCASSIAGQGANQPQHFGDGTRLSIL.

This clone was seen just once. The V call is TRBV5-6, the J call TRBJ1-3, with TRBD1 as a possible D gene (5 bases). Trimming cost V 2 bases and J 4 bases, with 13 bases left between them. This CDR3 spans 15 amino acids. Germline loops: CDR1 SGHDT, CDR2 YYEEEE. The CDR3 sequence is CASSFSGTRGNTIYF. Here the CDR3 DNA reads TGTGCCAGCAGCTTTTCCGGGACGAGGGGAAACACCATATATTTT.

The chain links TRBV11-2 to TRBJ2-1; 7 positions agree with TRBD2. The germline V gene encodes CDR1 SGHAT and CDR2 FQNNGV. There are 14 residues in the CDR3. The trim removed 3 bases at V and 4 bases at J, leaving 3 bases unmatched. The CDR3 DNA reads as TGTGCCAGCAGCTTCGGACTAGAGTACAATGAGCAGTTCTTC. Translation: CASSFGLEYNEQFF.

The J gene is TRBJ1-1, the V gene TRBV5-6; D remains unclear. Per the germline V gene, CDR1 is SGHDT and CDR2 is YYEEEE. Trimming stripped 2 bases from V and 6 bases from J, with 5 bases between. There are 11 residues in the CDR3. The CDR3 region is CASSLTAEAFF. CDR3 bases: TGTGCCAGCAGCTTAACGGCTGAAGCTTTCTTT.

Of note for this clone: Germline is not matched at one junction end, which may reflect a read error. The chain couples TRBV5-4 to TRBJ2-7; D gene uncertain. The CDR3 covers 14 residues. Germline V CDR1 and CDR2: SGHNT, YYREEE (reference sequence). CDR3: CASSQDEQNGEQYF. CDR3 coding DNA: TGCGCCAGCAGCCAAGACGAACAAAACGGGGAGCAGTACTTC.

The chain links TRBV29-1 to TRBJ2-7; the D gene is possibly TRBD2 (5 bases). This CDR3 contains 13 residues. Germline CDR1 SQVTM, CDR2 ANQGSEA. V shed 2 bases and J shed 6 bases, with 14 bases lying between them. The CDR3 bases are TGCAGCGTTGAACTGGGAGTAAGTAGCGAGCAGTACTTC. Its protein is CSVELGVSSEQYF.

This clone has a handful of counts. The rearrangement joins TRBV19 to TRBJ1-2, with no clear D. Germline CDR1 is LNHDA and CDR2 is SQIVND (reference sequence). V lost 6 bases and J lost 4, with 18 bases in between. The CDR3 totals 15 residues. The CDR3 region has the DNA TGTGCCAGTAGCCTCCAGGCTACGCGGATCTATGGCTACACCTTC. It yields the protein CASSLQATRIYGYTF. Using reference TRBV19 and TRBJ1-2 for the parts outside the CDR3, the full variable domain is DGGITQSPKYLFRKEGQNVTLSCEQNLNHDAMYWYRQDPGQGLRLIYYSQIVNDFQKGDIAEGYSVSREKKESFPLTVTSAQKNPTAFYLCASSLQATRIYGYTFGSGTRLTVV.

The chain links TRBV7-9 to TRBJ1-4; no firm D call. Germline V gene lookup returns CDR1 SEHNR and CDR2 FQNEAQ (reference sequence). The CDR3 has 13 residues. The ends were cut back, 5 bases at V and 6 bases at J, with 10 bases in the middle. DNA for the CDR3: TGTGCCAGCAGCGGCGTTTGGGATGAAAAACTGTTTTTT. Translating gives CASSGVWDEKLFF.

This clone is a singleton in its sample. CDR3 sequence reads: CASSLRQGITQYF. The DNA of the CDR3 is TGTGCCAGCAGTTTAAGACAGGGGATCACGCAGTATTTT. The rearrangement joins TRBV27 to TRBJ2-3, with 8 nucleotides matching TRBD1. V lost 2 bases to trimming and J lost 9 bases; unmatched junction nucleotides: 4. Germline V gene lookup returns CDR1 MNHEY and CDR2 SMNVEV (reference sequence). CDR3 length: 13 residues.

CDR3 DNA sequence: TGTGCCAGCAGCCAAACGCGAGGGAAACTCTACGAGCAGTACTTC. It specifies CASSQTRGKLYEQYF. This chain connects TRBV4-2 to TRBJ2-7; D is perhaps TRBD2 (5 bases). Germline V gene sequence: CDR1 LGHNA, CDR2 YNFKEQ. Trimming stripped 2 bases from V and 3 bases from J, with 14 bases between. This CDR3 is built from 15 residues.

The V gene is TRBV28, the J gene TRBJ2-3; D not certain. The germline gives CDR1 MDHEN, CDR2 SYDVKM. Trimming stripped 5 bases from V and 6 bases from J, with 15 bases between. This CDR3 spans 14 amino acids. The chain's CDR3 is CASSPPLVVDTQYF. As DNA, the CDR3 is TGTGCCAGCAGTCCCCCCCTAGTTGTGGATACGCAGTATTTT.

The chain combines TRBV11-3 with TRBJ2-1; D remains ambiguous. Per germline, CDR1 SGHNT and CDR2 YENEEA. The CDR3 sequence is 14 residues long. V lost 1 base to trimming and J lost 0 bases, with 4 bases between them. The CDR3 nucleotides read TGTGCCAGCAGCTTAGGGAGCTCCTACAATGAGCAGTTCTTC. This translates into CASSLGSSYNEQFF.

The chain combines TRBV25-1 with TRBJ2-1; D might be TRBD1 (6 bases). The CDR3 has 15 amino acids. The germline V and J ends were trimmed by 1 base and 9 bases, with 16 bases remaining between them. Per the germline V gene, CDR1 is MGHDK and CDR2 is SYGVNS. For the CDR3, the DNA is TGTGCCAGCAGTGAATTAGGGGGACGGTGGAGTGAGCAGTTCTTC. This gives the protein CASSELGGRWSEQFF.

The gene calls are TRBV11-3 and TRBJ1-1; D is undetermined. Germline CDR1 is SGHNT and CDR2 is YENEEA. The CDR3 runs to 14 residues. V dropped 0 bases and J dropped 11 bases, with 16 bases sitting between them. Here the CDR3 DNA reads TGTGCCAGCAGCTTAGATCAAATCAGGAGAGAGGCTTTCTTT. Protein product: CASSLDQIRREAFF. Combining the CDR3 with reference TRBV11-3 and TRBJ1-1 gives the whole variable domain EAGVVQSPRYKIIEKKQPVAFWCNPISGHNTLYWYLQNLGQGPELLIRYENEEAVDDSQLPKDRFSAERLKGVDSTLKIQPAELGDSAVYLCASSLDQIRREAFFGQGTRLTVV.

V is TRBV4-2 and J is TRBJ2-7; 9 bases match TRBD1. V dropped 4 bases and J dropped 7; count of bases not matched to a gene: 14. The CDR3 spans 16 residues. Germline V gene sequence: CDR1 LGHNA, CDR2 YNFKEQ. As DNA, the CDR3 is TGTGCCAGCAGCCGTACAGGGGGCGATCTTTCGGTTGAGCAGTACTTC. It translates to CASSRTGGDLSVEQYF.

This chain joins TRBV6-5 and TRBJ2-5, with TRBD2 identical over 7 bases. The length of the CDR3 is 14 residues. Germline CDR1 is MNHEY and CDR2 is SVGAGI. The V and J ends lost 2 bases and 5 bases, in that order; junction bases with no gene match: 5. The DNA of the CDR3 is TGTGCCAGCAGTTACCTCACTAGCGCCGAGACCCAGTACTTC. Its protein is CASSYLTSAETQYF.

This clone was counted only a few times. CDR3 sequence: CASSHGTPPEQFF. The CDR3 DNA is TGTGCCAGCTCACACGGGACTCCACCTGAGCAGTTCTTC. The rearrangement links TRBV18 to TRBJ2-1; possible D gene TRBD2, 6 bases. Germline V gene lookup returns CDR1 KGHSH and CDR2 LQKENI. V lost 4 bases and J lost 9, with 13 bases in between. The CDR3 is 13 amino acids.

This clone has just a few counts. CDR3 sequence: CASSVTGSGTQYF. For the CDR3, the DNA is TGTGCCAGCAGCGTAACAGGGTCGGGGACCCAGTACTTC. This sequence joins TRBV11-3 and TRBJ2-5; TRBD1 might be the D (6 bases). The CDR3 contains 13 residues. V was cut by 5 bases and J by 7 bases, with 14 bases left in between. The germline V gene encodes CDR1 SGHNT and CDR2 YENEEA.

The rearrangement joins TRBV30 to TRBJ2-3; D is undetermined. Germline CDR1 GTSNPN, CDR2 SVGIG (reference sequence). The CDR3 has 11 amino acids. V was pared by 0 bases and J by 2 bases, with 0 bases between. The CDR3 nucleotides are TGTGCCTGGAGTGTCACAGATACGCAGTATTTT. It yields the protein CAWSVTDTQYF.

The CDR3 bases are TGTGCCAGCAGTATTGGGGGCTACGGAAACACCATATATTTT. This gives the protein CASSIGGYGNTIYF. The chain carries TRBV6-6 and TRBJ1-3; D is perhaps TRBD1 (6 bases). V was pared by 5 bases and J by 4 bases, with 12 bases between. The CDR3 runs 14 residues. The germline CDR1 and CDR2 sequences are MNHNY and SVGAGI (reference sequence).

The chain recombines TRBV25-1 with TRBJ1-1; the D is unclear. Deletions cut 3 bases from V and 3 bases from J, with 11 bases between. This CDR3 is built from 14 residues. Germline lookup yields CDR1 MGHDK and CDR2 SYGVNS. CDR3 protein: CASSDPAAYTEAFF. CDR3 in DNA: TGTGCCAGCAGTGACCCTGCAGCGTACACTGAAGCTTTCTTT.

The V gene is TRBV15, the J gene TRBJ1-3, with D perhaps matching TRBD1 (6 bases). Trimming removed 3 bases at V and 2 bases at J, with 11 bases between. CDR1 is LNHNV, CDR2 YYDKDF, per germline (reference sequence). The length of the CDR3 is 15 residues. The CDR3 DNA reads as TGTGCCACCAGCAGTGGGGGGCCGGCTGGAAACACCATATATTTT. This translates into CATSSGGPAGNTIYF.

V gene TRBV30 combines with J gene TRBJ2-1; 8 nucleotides agree with TRBD2. This CDR3 has 13 residues. CDR1 is GTSNPN and CDR2 is SVGIG in the germline V gene (reference sequence). After removal of 3 bases from V and 7 bases from J, the junction contained 5 bases not matched to a gene. The CDR3 here is CAWRRSGSNEQFF. The CDR3 DNA sequence: TGTGCCTGGAGAAGGAGCGGGAGTAATGAGCAGTTCTTC. The full variable domain, in which reference TRBV30 and TRBJ2-1 provide the parts outside the CDR3, is SQTIHQWPATLVQPVGSPLSLECTVEGTSNPNLYWYRQAAGRGLQLLFYSVGIGQISSEVPQNLSASRPQDRQFILSSKKLLLSDSGFYLCAWRRSGSNEQFFGPGTRLTVL.

The chain employs TRBV5-4 and TRBJ2-5; 9 bases fit TRBD1. The CDR3 totals 14 residues. V lost 4 bases, J lost 7 bases, and 8 bases stayed unmatched. Per the germline V gene, CDR1 is SGHNT and CDR2 is YYREEE (reference sequence). The CDR3 bases are TGTGCCAGCAGCGTTGGACAGGGGAAGGGGACCCAGTACTTC. It yields the protein CASSVGQGKGTQYF.

The V call is TRBV19, the J call TRBJ1-1; D is uncertain. Looked up from germline, CDR1 is LNHDA and CDR2 is SQIVND (reference sequence). The CDR3 has 14 residues. Trimming removed 4 bases from V and 4 bases from J, with 13 bases in between. CDR3 loop: CASSTLTVSTEAFF. The CDR3 DNA is TGTGCCAGTAGTACGTTAACTGTGAGCACTGAAGCTTTCTTT.

This clone was recorded only once. V is TRBV4-1 and J is TRBJ2-1, with 7 bases identical to TRBD2. The CDR3 consists of 15 residues. CDR1 MGHRA and CDR2 YSYEKL come from the germline V gene. Losses at the gene ends were 0 bases for V and 5 bases for J; bases not matched to a gene: 4. Here the CDR3 reads CASSQDFGTNNEQFF. CDR3 DNA: TGCGCCAGCAGCCAAGACTTCGGGACTAACAATGAGCAGTTCTTC.

The chain employs TRBV30 and TRBJ1-1; 7 positions agree with TRBD1. CDR1 and CDR2 (germline): GTSNPN, SVGIG (reference sequence). The V and J ends lost 4 bases and 5 bases, in that order; junction bases with no gene match: 16. This CDR3 comprises 16 residues. CDR3 DNA sequence: TGTGCCTGGAATTATGCTGGACAGGTAATGTGGACTGAAGCTTTCTTT. Protein: CAWNYAGQVMWTEAFF.

V and J are TRBV29-1 and TRBJ2-2; 12 bases match TRBD2. The CDR3 spans 16 residues. V gave up 7 bases and J gave up 6 bases; unmatched junction bases: 12. Germline V CDR1 and CDR2: SQVTM, ANQGSEA. The CDR3 DNA sequence: TGCAGCGGCCAACTCCGACTAGCGGGAGTGGCCGGGGAGCTGTTTTTT. Its protein product is CSGQLRLAGVAGELFF.

This chain joins TRBV7-6 and TRBJ2-5; possible D gene TRBD1, 6 bases. The CDR3 has 12 amino acids. Germline CDR1 reads SGHVS; CDR2 reads FNYEAQ. Trimming took off 5 bases at V and 3 bases at J, with 7 bases between the two ends. In nucleotides, the CDR3 is TGTGCCAGCAGCCACAGGGAAGAGACCCAGTACTTC. It specifies CASSHREETQYF. Full variable domain (rest looked up from reference TRBV7-6 and TRBJ2-5): GAGVSQSPRYKVTKRGQDVALRCDPISGHVSLYWYRQALGQGPEFLTYFNYEAQQDKSGLPNDRFSAERPEGSISTLTIQRTEQRDSAMYRCASSHREETQYFGPGTRLLVL.